These T cell receptor beta chains were read from a single sample in a study of T-cell memory formation after mild COVID-19. From the 5' RACE reads, TCRdb called clonotypes with MiXCR, one entry per CDR3 protein. The sample lists fewer than 150,000 distinct CDR3 sequences, about 5.9% occurring once. Specimen: PBMCs or a T cell subset sorted from them (not recorded which). The receptors come from an adult woman who had mild COVID-19 (a few samples of this study predate the infection). Cell type and time point are not known. The CDR3 runs from the conserved cysteine through the conserved F or W. D genes are given only for firm matches. Clone size is not always given. Where it is, it says once, few, many or a class for expanded clones.

d_gene,j_gene,abundance,v_gene,CDR3aa,CDR3nt
TRBD2,TRBJ2-2,-,TRBV19,CASSITLAGNTGELFF,TGTGCCAGTAGTATAACCCTAGCGGGGAACACCGGGGAGCTGTTTTTT
-,TRBJ2-1,many,TRBV29-1,CSVFALALNEQFF,TGCAGCGTCTTTGCACTAGCCCTAAATGAGCAGTTCTTC
TRBD2,TRBJ2-3,few,TRBV4-2,CASSQELAGSTDTQYF,TGTGCCAGCAGCCAAGAACTAGCGGGGAGCACAGATACGCAGTATTTT
-,TRBJ2-1,few,TRBV7-2,CASGDRSREQFF,TGTGCCAGCGGAGATAGGAGCCGGGAGCAGTTCTTC
-,TRBJ1-2,few,TRBV29-1,CSVADRGYGYTF,TGCAGCGTTGCAGACAGAGGCTATGGCTACACCTTC
TRBD2,TRBJ2-1,few,TRBV12-3/TRBV12-4,CASSLRGTSGRALLRNEQFF,TGTGCCAGCAGTTTAAGGGGGACTAGCGGGAGGGCCCTCTTGAGGAATGAGCAGTTCTTC
-,TRBJ1-1,few,TRBV7-3,CASSLTWNTEAFF,TGTGCCAGCAGCTTAACTTGGAACACTGAAGCTTTCTTT
TRBD1,TRBJ1-1,-,TRBV30,CAWSVGGTGINEAFF,TGTGCCTGGAGTGTAGGCGGGACAGGGATAAATGAAGCTTTCTTT
TRBD2,TRBJ2-1,-,TRBV10-3,CAISANPGGRYNEQFF,TGTGCCATCAGCGCTAACCCGGGAGGCCGCTACAATGAGCAGTTCTTC
-,TRBJ2-7,few,TRBV21-1,CASSECPPGQNYEQYF,TGTGCCAGCAGCGAATGCCCGCCGGGACAGAACTACGAGCAGTACTTC
TRBD2,TRBJ2-3,-,TRBV9,CASSVGAGGRTDTQYF,TGTGCCAGCAGCGTAGGAGCGGGGGGCCGCACAGATACGCAGTATTTT
TRBD1,TRBJ1-4,-,TRBV9,CASSPTGTANEKLFF,TGTGCCAGCAGTCCTACCGGGACAGCGAATGAAAAACTGTTTTTT
-,TRBJ2-4,few,TRBV20-1,CSASRVLNGNIQYF,TGCAGTGCTTCCAGGGTATTGAATGGGAACATTCAGTACTTC
-,TRBJ2-1,few,TRBV7-2,CASSFDGRVGAEQFF,TGTGCCAGCAGCTTTGATGGGCGGGTTGGAGCTGAGCAGTTCTTC
-,TRBJ2-2,few,TRBV7-2,CASSLRGMRRYTGELFF,TGTGCCAGCAGCTTAAGGGGGATGAGGCGGTACACCGGGGAGCTGTTTTTT
-,TRBJ2-7,few,TRBV20-1,CSAREGHGYEQYF,TGCAGTGCTAGAGAGGGACACGGGTACGAGCAGTACTTC
-,TRBJ1-6,-,TRBV4-1,CASSQDQGVNSPLHF,TGCGCCAGCAGCCAAGATCAGGGAGTCAATTCACCCCTCCACTTT
TRBD2,TRBJ2-6,few,TRBV12-3/TRBV12-4,CASSPASGRSGANVLTF,TGTGCCAGCAGCCCAGCCAGCGGGAGATCTGGGGCCAACGTCCTGACTTTC
-,TRBJ2-5,many,TRBV18,CASSLTLQETQYF,TGTGCCAGCTCCCTGACTCTCCAAGAGACCCAGTACTTC
-,TRBJ2-3,-,TRBV29-1,CSIRLEADTQYF,TGCAGCATACGCCTGGAAGCAGATACGCAGTATTTT
-,TRBJ1-6,-,TRBV7-9,CASSLGESPLHF,TGTGCCAGCAGCTTGGGGGAGTCACCCCTCCACTTT
TRBD2,TRBJ2-7,many,TRBV20-1,CSAESTLAGAIYEQYF,TGCAGTGCTGAATCCACCTTAGCGGGAGCGATCTACGAGCAGTACTTC
-,TRBJ1-4,many,TRBV12-3/TRBV12-4,CASSFSAPPGEKLFF,TGTGCCAGCAGTTTTTCGGCCCCCCCGGGCGAAAAACTGTTTTTT
-,TRBJ1-5,few,TRBV20-1,CSASLGFHSNQPQHF,TGCAGTGCTAGCCTAGGATTCCATAGCAATCAGCCCCAGCATTTT
TRBD1,TRBJ2-7,-,TRBV6-2/TRBV6-3,CASRYDRASEQYF,TGTGCCAGCAGATACGACAGGGCGAGCGAGCAGTACTTC
-,TRBJ1-1,few,TRBV4-2,CASSQGAGGTEAFF,TGTGCCAGCAGCCAAGGCGCGGGAGGCACTGAAGCTTTCTTT
-,TRBJ2-2,few,TRBV18,CASSLQGATGELFF,TGTGCCAGCTCTCTACAGGGAGCCACCGGGGAGCTGTTTTTT
TRBD1,TRBJ2-7,many,TRBV7-2,CASSFTGTGVPYEQYF,TGTGCCAGCAGCTTTACAGGGACAGGGGTACCCTACGAGCAGTACTTC
-,TRBJ2-3,few,TRBV5-1,CASSLSDRFTDTQYF,TGCGCCAGCAGCTTATCTGACAGGTTCACAGATACGCAGTATTTT